This TCR beta chain was profiled in a study of shared clonotypes between healthy human individuals. Study summary: Three CD4 naive, three CD4 memory, two CD8 naive and one CD8 memory plate were used per donor.

TCRdb keeps only in-frame clones here, not all; method: immunoSEQ multiplex PCR. The table includes 950,000 to 1,300,000 clones, around 76% detected once. This clonotype was obtained from a man between 18 and 35 years old in good health. Sequencing was done on a sample of memory CD4+ T cells sorted from blood. Indicated subset: CD45RA-negative fraction.

The CDR3 DNA reads TGTGCCACCAGCCCGCAAGCTCTAGCGGGAGGGATACAAGGGTACAATGAGCAGTTCTTC. Translation: CATSPQALAGGIQGYNEQFF. The chain is built from TRBV15 and TRBJ2-1; 12 nucleotides agree with TRBD2. In germline, CDR1 is LNHNV, CDR2 YYDKDF (reference sequence). V gave up 5 bases and J gave up 4 bases; unmatched junction bases: 18. The CDR3 consists of 20 residues.